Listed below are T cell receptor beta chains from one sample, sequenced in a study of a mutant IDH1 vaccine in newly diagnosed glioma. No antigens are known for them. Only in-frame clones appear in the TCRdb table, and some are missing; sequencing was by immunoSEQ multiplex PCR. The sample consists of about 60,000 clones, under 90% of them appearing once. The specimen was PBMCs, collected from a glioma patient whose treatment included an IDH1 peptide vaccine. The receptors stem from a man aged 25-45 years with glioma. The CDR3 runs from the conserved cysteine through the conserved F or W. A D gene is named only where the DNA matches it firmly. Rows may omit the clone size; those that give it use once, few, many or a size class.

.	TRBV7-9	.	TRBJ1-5	CASSLIGGNQPQHF	TGTGCCAGCAGCTTAATCGGGGGCAATCAGCCCCAGCATTTT
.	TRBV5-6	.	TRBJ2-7	CASSLGETGSYEQYF	TGTGCCAGCAGCTTGGGGGAGACCGGCTCCTACGAGCAGTACTTC
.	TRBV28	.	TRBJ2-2	CASSVTGTIVSTGELFF	TGTGCCAGCAGTGTGACCGGGACAATCGTGAGCACCGGGGAGCTGTTTTTT
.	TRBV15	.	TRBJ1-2	CATSRASDGYTF	TGTGCCACCAGCAGAGCTTCAGATGGCTACACCTTC
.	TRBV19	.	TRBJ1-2	CASSNYIGTRYGYTF	TGTGCCAGTAGCAATTATATAGGTACAAGGTATGGCTACACCTTC
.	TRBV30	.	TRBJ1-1	CALTLVGEAFF	TGTGCCCTGACCTTGGTGGGTGAAGCTTTCTTT
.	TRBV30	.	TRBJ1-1	CAWSVRENTEAFF	TGTGCCTGGAGTGTGAGGGAAAACACTGAAGCTTTCTTT
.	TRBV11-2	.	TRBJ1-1	CASSSTGGAEAFF	TGTGCCAGCAGCTCGACGGGAGGGGCTGAAGCTTTCTTT
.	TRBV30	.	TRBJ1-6	CAWSGYNSPLHF	TGTGCCTGGAGTGGATATAATTCACCCCTCCACTTT
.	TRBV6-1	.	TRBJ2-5	CASSGDGGETQYF	TGTGCCAGCAGCGGTGACGGGGGAGAGACCCAGTACTTC
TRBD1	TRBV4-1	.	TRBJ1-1	CATRWTGANTEAFF	TGCGCCACCCGTTGGACAGGGGCGAACACTGAAGCTTTCTTT
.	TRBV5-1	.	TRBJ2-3	CASSLGGTDTQYF	TGCGCCAGCAGCTTGGGCGGCACAGATACGCAGTATTTT
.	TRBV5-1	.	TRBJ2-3	CASSLLPGNTDTQYF	TGCGCCAGCAGCTTGTTACCAGGAAACACAGATACGCAGTATTTT
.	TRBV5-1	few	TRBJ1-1	CASSLGLGTEAFF	TGCGCCAGCAGCTTGGGACTTGGCACTGAAGCTTTCTTT
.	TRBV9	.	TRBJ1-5	CASSVGKSNQPQHF	TGTGCCAGCAGCGTAGGGAAGAGCAATCAGCCCCAGCATTTT
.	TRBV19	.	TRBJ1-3	CASNAGSGNTIYF	TGTGCCAGTAACGCCGGATCTGGAAACACCATATATTTT
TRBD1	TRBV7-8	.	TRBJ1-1	CASSGDRGSRAFF	TGTGCCAGCAGCGGGGACAGGGGGTCACGGGCTTTCTTT